The 8 T cell receptor beta chains in this list originate from one sample, sequenced in a study of blood T cell repertoires in COVID-19. Sequencing used immunoSEQ multiplex PCR; TCRdb keeps in-frame clones, though not all of them. Of 150,000 to 170,000 clones in the sample, roughly 78% were seen once. Sequencing was done on a sample of peripheral blood. These receptor sequences come from a man older than 75 with acute or convalescent COVID-19.

CDR3 DNA: TGTGCCAGCAGCTTAGCGCCACTAGCGGGGCACCAAGAGACCCAGTACTTC. It is translated as CASSLAPLAGHQETQYF. The chain links TRBV7-2 to TRBJ2-5; TRBD2 matches 10 bases. CDR3 length equals 17 residues. The V segment lost 0 bases and the J segment 0 bases; nucleotides outside the gene matches: 4. Per the germline V gene, CDR1 is SGHTA and CDR2 is FQGNSA.

The chain has TRBV3-1 (or the pseudogene TRBV3-2) and TRBJ1-3; D remains unclear. V dropped 1 base and J dropped 0 bases, with 10 bases sitting between them. The CDR3 length is 16 residues. Germline-derived CDR1 and CDR2 are LGHDT and YNNKEL (reference sequence). The DNA for the CDR3 is TGTGCCAGCAGCCAAGGTACCTCTACCTCTGGAAACACCATATATTTT. Its protein product is CASSQGTSTSGNTIYF.

Comments on this clone: In the same sample, other DNA sequences code for this CDR3. V and J are TRBV6-5 and TRBJ1-1, with D possibly TRBD1 on 6 matching bases. The CDR3 totals 15 residues. V was pared by 2 bases and J by 2 bases, with 12 bases between. Per germline, CDR1 MNHEY and CDR2 SVGAGI. The CDR3 sequence: CASSYGGATNTEAFF. The CDR3 DNA reads as TGTGCCAGCAGTTACGGGGGGGCCACCAACACTGAAGCTTTCTTT.

J is TRBJ2-7 and V is TRBV7-2; TRBD2 might be the D (6 bases). Germline CDR1 and CDR2: SGHTA and FQGNSA. The CDR3 covers 13 residues. V lost 3 bases and J 6 bases, leaving 12 bases between the germline ends. CDR3 loop: CASSLELASEQYF. As DNA, the CDR3 is TGTGCCAGCAGCTTGGAACTAGCCTCCGAGCAGTACTTC. The whole variable domain, filled in from reference TRBV7-2 and TRBJ2-7, reads GAGVSQSPSNKVTEKGKDVELRCDPISGHTALYWYRQSLGQGLEFLIYFQGNSAPDKSGLPSDRFSAERTGGSVSTLTIQRTQQEDSAVYLCASSLELASEQYFGPGTRLTVT.

The chain carries TRBV18 and TRBJ1-3; 8 nucleotides agree with TRBD1. This CDR3 region has 16 residues. V shed 2 bases and J 0 bases; nucleotides not matched to a gene: 3. In germline, CDR1 is KGHSH, CDR2 LQKENI. The CDR3 coding sequence is TGTGCCAGCTCACCAGATCAGGGGGCCTCTGGAAACACCATATATTTT. Its translation is CASSPDQGASGNTIYF.

This sequence joins TRBV5-4 and TRBJ1-6; D call uncertain. The CDR3 covers 13 residues. V lost 4 bases to trimming and J lost 4 bases, with 6 bases between them. The germline CDR1 and CDR2 sequences are SGHNT and YYREEE (reference sequence). The CDR3 region is CASSQLYNSPLHF. CDR3 nucleotides: TGTGCCAGCAGCCAACTATATAATTCACCCCTCCACTTT.

The chain couples TRBV5-6 to TRBJ2-3; the D gene is possibly TRBD2 (5 bases). The V and J ends lost 0 bases and 1 base respectively, with 9 bases between them. Germline V lookup: CDR1 SGHDT, CDR2 YYEEEE. The CDR3 is 15 residues long. The CDR3 region is CASSLVLAGTDTQYF. The DNA of the CDR3 is TGTGCCAGCAGCTTGGTCCTAGCAGGCACAGATACGCAGTATTTT.

J is TRBJ2-1 and V is TRBV19; TRBD2 aligns across 8 bases. This CDR3 contains 14 residues. CDR1 and CDR2 (germline): LNHDA, SQIVND (reference sequence). V dropped 7 bases and J dropped 10; count of bases not matched to a gene: 12. The CDR3 loop is CASIPGGAYREQFF. Written as DNA, the CDR3 is TGTGCCAGTATTCCCGGGGGGGCGTATCGGGAGCAGTTCTTC.